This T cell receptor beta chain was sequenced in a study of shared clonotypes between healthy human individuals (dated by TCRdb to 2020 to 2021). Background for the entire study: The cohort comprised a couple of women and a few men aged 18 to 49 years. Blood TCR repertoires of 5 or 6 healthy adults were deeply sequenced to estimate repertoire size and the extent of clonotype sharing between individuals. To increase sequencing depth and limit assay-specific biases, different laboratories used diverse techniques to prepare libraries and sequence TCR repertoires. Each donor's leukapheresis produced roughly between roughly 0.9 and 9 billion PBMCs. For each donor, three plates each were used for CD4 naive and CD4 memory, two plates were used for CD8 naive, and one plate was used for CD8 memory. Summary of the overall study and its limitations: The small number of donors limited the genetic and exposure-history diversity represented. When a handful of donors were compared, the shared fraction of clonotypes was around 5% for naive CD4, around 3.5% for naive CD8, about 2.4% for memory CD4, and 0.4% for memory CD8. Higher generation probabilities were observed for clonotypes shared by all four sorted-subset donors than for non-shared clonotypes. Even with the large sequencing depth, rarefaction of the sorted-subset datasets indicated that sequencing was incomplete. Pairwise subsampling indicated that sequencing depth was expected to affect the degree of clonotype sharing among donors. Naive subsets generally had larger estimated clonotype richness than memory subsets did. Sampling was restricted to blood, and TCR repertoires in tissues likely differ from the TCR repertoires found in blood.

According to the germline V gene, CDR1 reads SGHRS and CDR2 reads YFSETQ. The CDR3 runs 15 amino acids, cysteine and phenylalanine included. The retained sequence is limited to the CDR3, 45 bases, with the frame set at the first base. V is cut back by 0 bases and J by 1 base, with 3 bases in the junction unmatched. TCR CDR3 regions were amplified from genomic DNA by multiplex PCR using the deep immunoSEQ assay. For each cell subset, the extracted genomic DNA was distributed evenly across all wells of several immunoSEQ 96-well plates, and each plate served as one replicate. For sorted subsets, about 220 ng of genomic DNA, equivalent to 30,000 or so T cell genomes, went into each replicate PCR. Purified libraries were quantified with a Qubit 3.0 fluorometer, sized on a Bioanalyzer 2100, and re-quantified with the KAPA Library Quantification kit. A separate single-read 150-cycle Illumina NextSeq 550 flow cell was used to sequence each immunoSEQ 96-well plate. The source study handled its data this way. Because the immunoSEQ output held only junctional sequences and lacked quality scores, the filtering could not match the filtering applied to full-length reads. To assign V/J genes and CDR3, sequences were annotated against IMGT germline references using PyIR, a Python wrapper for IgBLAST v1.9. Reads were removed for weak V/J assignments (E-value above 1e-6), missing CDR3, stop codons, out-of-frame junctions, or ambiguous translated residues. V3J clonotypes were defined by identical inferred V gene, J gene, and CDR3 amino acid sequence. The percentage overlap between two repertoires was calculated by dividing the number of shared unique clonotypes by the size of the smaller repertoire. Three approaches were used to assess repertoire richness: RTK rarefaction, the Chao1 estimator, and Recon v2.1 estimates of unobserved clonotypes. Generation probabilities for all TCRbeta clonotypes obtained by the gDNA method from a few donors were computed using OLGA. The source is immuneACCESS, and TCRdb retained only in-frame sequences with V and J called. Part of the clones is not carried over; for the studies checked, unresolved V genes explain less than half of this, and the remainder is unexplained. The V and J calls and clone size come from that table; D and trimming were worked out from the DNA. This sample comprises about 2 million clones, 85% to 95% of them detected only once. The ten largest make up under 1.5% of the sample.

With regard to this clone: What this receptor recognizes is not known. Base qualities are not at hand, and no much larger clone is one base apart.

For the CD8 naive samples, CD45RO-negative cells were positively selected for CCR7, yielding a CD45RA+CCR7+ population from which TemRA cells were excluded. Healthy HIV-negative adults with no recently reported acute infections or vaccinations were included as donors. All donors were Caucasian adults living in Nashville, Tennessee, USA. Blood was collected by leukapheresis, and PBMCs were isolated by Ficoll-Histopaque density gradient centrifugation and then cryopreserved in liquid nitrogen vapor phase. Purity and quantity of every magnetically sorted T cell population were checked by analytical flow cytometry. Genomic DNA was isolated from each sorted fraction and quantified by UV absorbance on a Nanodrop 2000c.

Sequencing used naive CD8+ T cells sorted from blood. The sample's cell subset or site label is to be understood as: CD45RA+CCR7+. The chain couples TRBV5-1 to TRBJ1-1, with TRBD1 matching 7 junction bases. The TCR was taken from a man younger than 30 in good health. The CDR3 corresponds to CASSLGGQPNTEAFF. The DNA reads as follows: TGCGCCAGCAGCTTGGGGGGACAGCCGAACACTGAAGCTTTCTTT.